This T cell receptor beta chain stems from a study of T cell repertoires in cytomegalovirus infection. Study-level information: Indications of both CMV infection and matching HLA type were provided by public TCR beta signatures. Findings and limits, study-wide: There were carriers of CMV plus the relevant HLA, and cumulative public TCR beta family frequency identified them.

Germline-derived CDR1 and CDR2 are LGHDT and YNNKEL (reference sequence). This CDR3 region has 15 residues. Trimming stripped 1 base from V and 0 bases from J, with 6 bases between. As to this clonotype: What it binds is not known.

TCRdb itself ran the reads through MiXCR, one entry per CDR3 protein. The repertoire holds a few hundred thousand distinct CDR3 sequences, with 18% as singletons. The origin of this receptor is a human donor in good health (CMV status not recorded). Some clones in this sample may be carry-over from other donors' samples. V usage is TRBV3-1 and J usage is TRBJ2-2; no definite D call. Sequenced material: PBMCs. The CDR3 protein is CASSQVWANTGELFF. CDR3 sequence (DNA): TGTGCCAGCAGCCAAGTCTGGGCGAACACCGGGGAGCTGTTTTTT.